The 22 T cell receptor beta chains in this list originate from one sample, sequenced in a study of CD8+ T cells in alopecia areata. Treatment in this sample: oral pan-JAK inhibitor, 5-10 mg twice daily. Investigators isolated RNA and reverse transcribed it into cDNA to act as the sequencing template. The protocol was immunoSEQ multiplex PCR, while the TCRdb copy is restricted to in-frame clones and leaves out a portion. The sample contains roughly 64,000 clones, approximately 44% of which appear only once. This specimen consisted of CD8+ T cells sorted from blood, obtained at roughly week 38, from a patient treated with tofacitinib. Receptors originate from a human donor with alopecia areata.

The chain links TRBV30 to TRBJ2-7, with 11 bases matching TRBD2. The germline V gene encodes CDR1 GTSNPN and CDR2 SVGIG (reference sequence). V was clipped by 4 bases and J by 3 bases; unmatched bases: 2. The CDR3 consists of 13 residues. The CDR3 sequence: CAWTLAGGYEQYF. CDR3 DNA: TGTGCCTGGACCCTAGCGGGGGGCTACGAGCAGTACTTC.

This sequence joins TRBV7-9 and TRBJ2-3; 10 bases are a match to TRBD2. The CDR3 runs to 13 residues. From germline, CDR1 is SEHNR and CDR2 FQNEAQ (reference sequence). V was pared by 5 bases and J by 5 bases, with 1 base of the junction left unmatched. The CDR3 here is CASSRTSGDTQYF. Written as DNA, the CDR3 is TGTGCCAGCAGCCGGACTAGCGGAGATACGCAGTATTTT.

The chain links TRBV4-1 to TRBJ1-5; a possible D gene is TRBD1 (5 bases). The germline V gene encodes CDR1 MGHRA and CDR2 YSYEKL. Trimming shortened V by 2 bases and J by 7 bases, and 12 bases separated the two germline ends. CDR3 length equals 14 residues. The CDR3 DNA is TGCGCCAGCAGCCAAACTCGGGACGGGCAGCCCCAGCATTTT. Translated, it gives CASSQTRDGQPQHF.

This clone was observed a handful of times. V usage is TRBV2 and J usage is TRBJ1-5; D possibly corresponds to TRBD1 (5 bases). The CDR3 length is 13 residues. Germline V gene sequence: CDR1 SNHLY, CDR2 FYNNEI. The germline V and J ends were trimmed by 1 base and 7 bases, with 8 bases remaining between them. CDR3 residues: CASSEEGMQPQHF. Written as DNA, the CDR3 is TGTGCCAGCAGTGAAGAGGGGATGCAGCCCCAGCATTTT.

V and J are TRBV11-2 and TRBJ2-5; 8 positions agree with TRBD2. Looked up from germline, CDR1 is SGHAT and CDR2 is FQNNGV. The V segment lost 6 bases and the J segment 9 bases; nucleotides outside the gene matches: 6. This CDR3 contains 12 residues. The CDR3 DNA reads TGTGCCAGCAGTTCGAACGGGGGGGCCCAGTACTTC. Protein: CASSSNGGAQYF.

The sample holds a few counts of this clone. This CDR3 is CAWSPPVGGGKGNQPQHF. The DNA of the CDR3 is TGTGCCTGGAGTCCCCCGGTGGGGGGGGGCAAAGGCAATCAGCCCCAGCATTTT. The chain couples TRBV30 to TRBJ1-5, with D possibly TRBD1 on 6 matching bases. There are 18 residues in the CDR3. Germline CDR1 and CDR2: GTSNPN and SVGIG (reference sequence). Trimming left V 2 bases short and J 2 bases short, with 22 bases between.

The J gene is TRBJ2-1, the V gene TRBV2; 7 positions agree with TRBD2. CDR3 size: 14 residues. V was clipped by 7 bases and J by 2 bases; unmatched bases: 5. Germline loops: CDR1 SNHLY, CDR2 FYNNEI. Written as DNA, the CDR3 is TGTGCCAGCACCCCAGCGGGAACCTACAATGAGCAGTTCTTC. Translating gives CASTPAGTYNEQFF.

The chain combines TRBV5-1 with TRBJ2-7; D ambiguous. The CDR3 runs 12 residues. Between the trimmed V and J ends, which lost 4 bases and 3 bases, there was a span of 8 bases. Germline assignment: CDR1 SGHRS and CDR2 YFSETQ. The CDR3 protein is CASSLNSYEQYF. The CDR3 nucleotides read TGCGCCAGCAGCCTGAACAGCTACGAGCAGTACTTC.

The V gene is TRBV29-1, the J gene TRBJ2-7; D not certain. Germline V CDR1 and CDR2: SQVTM, ANQGSEA. The length of the CDR3 is 11 residues. V was cut by 0 bases and J by 2 bases, with 2 bases left in between. This CDR3 reads CSVEDAYEQYF. As DNA, the CDR3 is TGCAGCGTTGAAGATGCCTACGAGCAGTACTTC.

The rearrangement links TRBV7-9 to TRBJ2-7; TRBD2 is a possible D gene (5 bases). V lost 5 bases and J lost 7, with 18 bases in between. The CDR3 sequence is 14 residues long. Germline V gene lookup returns CDR1 SEHNR and CDR2 FQNEAQ (reference sequence). This CDR3 is CASSAPEGPYEQYF. The CDR3 coding sequence is TGTGCCAGCAGCGCCCCCGAGGGTCCTTATGAGCAGTACTTC. Full variable domain (rest looked up from reference TRBV7-9 and TRBJ2-7): DTGVSQNPRHKITKRGQNVTFRCDPISEHNRLYWYRQTLGQGPEFLTYFQNEAQLEKSRLLSDRFSAERPKGSFSTLEIQRTEQGDSAMYLCASSAPEGPYEQYFGPGTRLTVT.

This clone has only a few counts. This chain connects TRBV5-1 to TRBJ2-3; 8 bases map to TRBD2. V shed 0 bases and J 3 bases; nucleotides not matched to a gene: 3. The CDR3 is made up of 15 amino acids. CDR1 is SGHRS and CDR2 is YFSETQ in the germline V gene. This chain's CDR3 is CASSLEGGRTDTQYF. The CDR3 DNA reads as TGCGCCAGCAGCTTGGAGGGCGGGAGGACAGATACGCAGTATTTT.

In this sample, this clone turned up a few times. The rearrangement joins TRBV29-1 to TRBJ2-7; 9 nucleotides match TRBD1. The length of the CDR3 is 13 residues. Germline V gene lookup returns CDR1 SQVTM and CDR2 ANQGSEA. V trimming: 5 bases; J trimming: 1 base; junction bases outside the gene matches: 3. The CDR3 nucleotides read TGCAGCGTTTTTGGACAGGGGTCCTACGAGCAGTACTTC. Translating gives CSVFGQGSYEQYF.

On this clone: The sample has other DNA sequences that encode this CDR3 too. This rearrangement joins TRBV29-1 to TRBJ2-7; D may be TRBD1 or TRBD2 (5 bases each). V lost 4 bases and J 0 bases, leaving 7 bases between the germline ends. The CDR3 consists of 12 residues. Per the germline V gene, CDR1 is SQVTM and CDR2 is ANQGSEA. Here the CDR3 reads CSVAGTSYEQYF. CDR3 DNA: TGCAGCGTTGCGGGGACCTCCTACGAGCAGTACTTC.

This clone was counted only a few times. The J gene is TRBJ1-1, the V gene TRBV4-1, with D possibly TRBD1 on 5 matching bases. Germline V CDR1 and CDR2: MGHRA, YSYEKL. The V and J ends lost 1 base and 11 bases respectively, with 17 bases between them. This CDR3 has 14 amino acids. CDR3 sequence (DNA): TGCGCCAGCAGCCAAGGGAGCTATATGGGGGATGCTTTCTTT. This sequence encodes CASSQGSYMGDAFF.

V gene TRBV7-9 combines with J gene TRBJ1-1, with 7 bases fitting TRBD1. With V trimmed by 2 bases and J by 11 bases, 11 bases remained unmatched. The CDR3 is 14 amino acids. Germline V gene sequence: CDR1 SEHNR, CDR2 FQNEAQ (reference sequence). CDR3 loop: CASSLRQGGLGAFF. CDR3 sequence (DNA): TGTGCCAGCAGCTTAAGACAGGGAGGGTTGGGGGCTTTCTTT.

V and J are TRBV9 and TRBJ2-7; no reliable D call. There are 14 residues in the CDR3. The ends were cut back, 4 bases at V and 1 base at J, with 12 bases in the middle. From germline, CDR1 is SGDLS and CDR2 YYNGEE. This CDR3 is CASSPTDGSYEQYF. The CDR3 nucleotides are TGTGCCAGCAGCCCAACGGATGGATCCTACGAGCAGTACTTC.

The V and J genes are TRBV9 and TRBJ1-4; tentative D call: TRBD1 (6 bases). The ends were cut back, 3 bases at V and 4 bases at J, with 10 bases in the middle. The CDR3 covers 14 residues. Germline values: CDR1 SGDLS, CDR2 YYNGEE. CDR3 DNA: TGTGCCAGCAGCGAAGGACAGCGTAATGAAAAACTGTTTTTT. Translating gives CASSEGQRNEKLFF.

With respect to this clone: At the DNA level, this CDR3 is encoded by other sequences in the same sample as well. This chain connects TRBV29-1 to TRBJ2-1, with no clear D. The CDR3 is made up of 11 amino acids. The germline V and J ends were trimmed by 4 bases and 7 bases, with 8 bases remaining between them. Germline V CDR1 and CDR2: SQVTM, ANQGSEA. The CDR3 DNA is TGCAGCGTTGTAGGTAGAAATGAGCAGTTCTTC. This encodes CSVVGRNEQFF.

The chain recombines TRBV2 with TRBJ1-1, with 9 bases aligning to TRBD1. V lost 9 bases and J lost 7; bases outside the gene matches: 3. CDR3 size: 11 residues. Germline V gives CDR1 SNHLY, CDR2 FYNNEI. The chain's CDR3 is CASGQGLEAFF. In nucleotides, the CDR3 is TGTGCCAGTGGACAGGGGCTTGAAGCTTTCTTT.

In its sample, this clone was seen many times. This chain links TRBV7-2 with TRBJ2-5, with TRBD2 identical over 11 bases. The germline gives CDR1 SGHTA, CDR2 FQGNSA. The V and J ends lost 5 bases and 5 bases, in that order; junction bases with no gene match: 13. The CDR3 consists of 17 residues. CDR3 sequence: CASSPRGSGRAGETQYF. The CDR3 nucleotides read TGTGCCAGCAGCCCTCGGGGTAGCGGGAGGGCCGGGGAGACCCAGTACTTC. The full variable domain, rest sourced from reference TRBV7-2 and TRBJ2-5, is GAGVSQSPSNKVTEKGKDVELRCDPISGHTALYWYRQSLGQGLEFLIYFQGNSAPDKSGLPSDRFSAERTGGSVSTLTIQRTQQEDSAVYLCASSPRGSGRAGETQYFGPGTRLLVL.

The chain couples TRBV15 to TRBJ2-5; no firm D call. From germline, CDR1 is LNHNV and CDR2 YYDKDF (reference sequence). Trimming cost V 2 bases and J 3 bases, with 7 bases left between them. The CDR3 is 13 residues long. CDR3 region: CATSRTNKETQYF. In nucleotides, the CDR3 is TGTGCCACCAGCAGAACCAACAAAGAGACCCAGTACTTC.

J is TRBJ2-5 and V is TRBV5-1; D is undetermined. This CDR3 has 13 amino acids. Germline V CDR1 and CDR2: SGHRS, YFSETQ. V shed 4 bases and J shed 5 bases, with 12 bases lying between them. The DNA for the CDR3 is TGCGCCAGCAGCATTAGACCCGGGGAGACCCAGTACTTC. It specifies CASSIRPGETQYF.